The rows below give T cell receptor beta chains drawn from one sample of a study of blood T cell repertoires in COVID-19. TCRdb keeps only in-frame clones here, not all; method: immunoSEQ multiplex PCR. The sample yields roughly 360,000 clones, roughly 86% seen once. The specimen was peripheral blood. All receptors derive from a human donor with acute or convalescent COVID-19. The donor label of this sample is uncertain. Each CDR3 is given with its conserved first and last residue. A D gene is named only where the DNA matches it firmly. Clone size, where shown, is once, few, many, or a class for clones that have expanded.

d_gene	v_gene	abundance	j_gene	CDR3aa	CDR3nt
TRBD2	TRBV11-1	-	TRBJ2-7	CASSWTSGSPYEQYF	TGTGCCAGCAGCTGGACTAGCGGGAGCCCCTACGAGCAGTACTTC
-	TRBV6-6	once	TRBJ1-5	CASRGKGNQPQHF	TGTGCCAGCCGGGGGAAAGGTAATCAGCCCCAGCATTTT
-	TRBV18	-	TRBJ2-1	CASSRAGAEQFF	TGTGCCAGCTCACGCGCGGGGGCTGAGCAGTTCTTC
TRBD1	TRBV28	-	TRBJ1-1	CASSRRRGQGAKNTEAFF	TGTGCCAGCAGCCGGCGCCGGGGACAGGGGGCCAAGAACACTGAAGCTTTCTTT
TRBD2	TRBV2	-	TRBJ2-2	CASLRGGSTGELFF	TGTGCCAGCCTACGGGGGGGGAGCACCGGGGAGCTGTTTTTT
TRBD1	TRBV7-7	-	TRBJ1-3	CASSPDRAGNTIYF	TGTGCCAGCAGCCCCGACAGGGCTGGAAACACCATATATTTT
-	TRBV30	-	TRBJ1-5	CAWSRRDSESLPQHF	TGTGCCTGGAGCCGTAGAGACAGTGAATCCTTGCCCCAGCATTTT
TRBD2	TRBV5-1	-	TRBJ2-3	CASSPLAGSTDTQYF	TGCGCCAGCAGCCCCCTAGCGGGGAGCACAGATACGCAGTATTTT
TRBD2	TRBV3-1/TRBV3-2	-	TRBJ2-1	CASSRLAGGPGQFF	TGTGCCAGCAGCCGCCTAGCGGGGGGGCCGGGGCAGTTCTTC
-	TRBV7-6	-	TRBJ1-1	CASSLGQVNMNTEAFF	TGTGCCAGCAGCTTAGGACAGGTGAATATGAACACTGAAGCTTTCTTT
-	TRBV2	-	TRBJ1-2	CASSEAIEFLGYTF	TGTGCCAGCAGTGAAGCGATTGAGTTTCTAGGCTACACCTTC
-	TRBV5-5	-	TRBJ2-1	CASSLAPGANEQFF	TGTGCCAGCAGCTTGGCCCCGGGAGCCAATGAGCAGTTCTTC
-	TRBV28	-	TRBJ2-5	CASRQQGHQETQYF	TGTGCCAGCAGGCAACAGGGACACCAAGAGACCCAGTACTTC
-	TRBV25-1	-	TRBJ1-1	CASSDLAGMRGAFF	TGTGCCAGCAGTGATTTGGCGGGGATGCGGGGAGCTTTCTTT
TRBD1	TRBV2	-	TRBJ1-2	CASRGDSNYGYTF	TGTGCCAGCAGAGGGGACAGTAACTATGGCTACACCTTC
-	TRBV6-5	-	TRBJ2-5	CASRGHTDQETQYF	TGTGCCAGCAGGGGACACACGGACCAAGAGACCCAGTACTTC
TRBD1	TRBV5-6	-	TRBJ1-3	CASSGQGNTIYF	TGTGCCAGCAGCGGACAGGGGAACACCATATATTTT
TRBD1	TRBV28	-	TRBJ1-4	CASSKPGTANEKLFF	TGTGCCAGCAGTAAACCTGGGACAGCCAATGAAAAACTGTTTTTT
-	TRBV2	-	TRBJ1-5	CASAAGQNYNQPQHF	TGTGCCAGCGCTGCAGGACAGAATTATAATCAGCCCCAGCATTTT
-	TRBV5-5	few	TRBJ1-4	CASSLRATNEKLFF	TGTGCCAGCAGCTTGCGGGCAACTAATGAAAAACTGTTTTTT
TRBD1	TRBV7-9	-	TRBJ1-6	CASSLERGTGVTPLHF	TGTGCCAGCAGCTTAGAACGGGGGACAGGGGTCACACCCCTCCACTTT
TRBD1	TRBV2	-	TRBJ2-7	CASSARTGGYEQYF	TGTGCCAGCAGTGCCAGGACAGGGGGCTACGAGCAGTACTTC
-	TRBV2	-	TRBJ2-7	CASTGGTQGYEQYF	TGTGCCAGTACCGGGGGTACGCAGGGCTACGAGCAGTACTTC
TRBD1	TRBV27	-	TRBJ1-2	CASSPRTGGGWNTF	TGTGCCAGCAGTCCGCGGACAGGGGGCGGCTGGAACACCTTC
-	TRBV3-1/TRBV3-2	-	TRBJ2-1	CASSQDRASYNEQFF	TGTGCCAGCAGCCAAGACAGGGCGTCCTACAATGAGCAGTTCTTC
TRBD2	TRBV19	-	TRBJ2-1	CASSPTSGPNEQFF	TGTGCCAGTAGTCCAACTAGCGGACCCAATGAGCAGTTCTTC
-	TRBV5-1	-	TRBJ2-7	CASSVDPEEYEQYF	TGCGCCAGCAGCGTGGACCCCGAGGAGTACGAGCAGTACTTC
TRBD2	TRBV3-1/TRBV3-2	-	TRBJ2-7	CASSRTSGAKTSYEQYF	TGTGCCAGCAGCCGGACTAGCGGGGCTAAGACCTCCTACGAGCAGTACTTC
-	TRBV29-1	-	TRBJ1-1	CSVRGGGDTEAFF	TGCAGCGTGAGGGGCGGGGGGGATACTGAAGCTTTCTTT
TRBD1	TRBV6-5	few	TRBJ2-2	CASDRDRGIVGELFF	TGTGCCAGCGACCGGGACAGGGGAATAGTCGGGGAGCTGTTTTTT